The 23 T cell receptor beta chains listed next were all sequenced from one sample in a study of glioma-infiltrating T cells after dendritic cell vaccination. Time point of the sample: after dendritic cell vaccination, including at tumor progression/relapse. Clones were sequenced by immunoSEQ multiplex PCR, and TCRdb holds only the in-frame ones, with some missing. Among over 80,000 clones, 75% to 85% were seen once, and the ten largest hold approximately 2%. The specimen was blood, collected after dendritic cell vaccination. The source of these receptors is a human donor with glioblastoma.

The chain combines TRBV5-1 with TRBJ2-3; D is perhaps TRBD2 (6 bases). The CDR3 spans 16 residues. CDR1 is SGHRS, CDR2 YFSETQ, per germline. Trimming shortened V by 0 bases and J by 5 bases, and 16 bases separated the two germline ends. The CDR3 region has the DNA TGCGCCAGCAGCTTGGGCAGCACAACGGGAGTAGATACGCAGTATTTT. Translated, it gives CASSLGSTTGVDTQYF.

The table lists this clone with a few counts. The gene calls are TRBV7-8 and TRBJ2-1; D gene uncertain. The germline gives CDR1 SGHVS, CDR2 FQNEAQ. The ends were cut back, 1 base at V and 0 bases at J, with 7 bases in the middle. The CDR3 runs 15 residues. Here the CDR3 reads CASSLEPISYNEQFF. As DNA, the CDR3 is TGTGCCAGCAGCTTAGAGCCAATCTCCTACAATGAGCAGTTCTTC.

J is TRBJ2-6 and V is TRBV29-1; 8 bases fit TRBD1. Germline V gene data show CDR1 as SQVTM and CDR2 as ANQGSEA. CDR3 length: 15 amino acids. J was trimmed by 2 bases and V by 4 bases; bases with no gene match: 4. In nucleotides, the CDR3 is TGCAGCGTTGTCGGACAGGGTACTGGGGCCAACGTCCTGACTTTC. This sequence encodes CSVVGQGTGANVLTF.

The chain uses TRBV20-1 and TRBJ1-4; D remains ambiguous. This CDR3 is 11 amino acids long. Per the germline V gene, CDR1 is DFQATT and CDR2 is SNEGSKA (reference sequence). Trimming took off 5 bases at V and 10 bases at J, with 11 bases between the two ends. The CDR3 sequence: CSALLSPKLFF. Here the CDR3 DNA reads TGCAGTGCTCTCCTTTCCCCAAAACTGTTTTTT.

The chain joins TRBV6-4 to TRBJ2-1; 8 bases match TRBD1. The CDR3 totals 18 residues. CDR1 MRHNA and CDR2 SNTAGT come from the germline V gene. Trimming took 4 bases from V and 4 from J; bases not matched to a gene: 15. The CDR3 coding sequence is TGTGCCAGCAGTGTGGGGACAGGACAAGGGGGTTTATACAATGAGCAGTTCTTC. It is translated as CASSVGTGQGGLYNEQFF.

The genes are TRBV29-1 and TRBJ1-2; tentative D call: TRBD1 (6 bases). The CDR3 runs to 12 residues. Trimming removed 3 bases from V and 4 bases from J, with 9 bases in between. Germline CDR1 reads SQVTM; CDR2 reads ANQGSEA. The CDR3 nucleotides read TGCAGCGTTGACCAGGGGAGCTATGGCTACACCTTC. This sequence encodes CSVDQGSYGYTF.

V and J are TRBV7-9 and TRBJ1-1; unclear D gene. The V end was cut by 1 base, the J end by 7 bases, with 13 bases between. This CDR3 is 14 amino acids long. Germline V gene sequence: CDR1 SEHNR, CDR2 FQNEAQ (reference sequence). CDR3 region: CASSLVGLRVEAFF. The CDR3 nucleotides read TGTGCCAGCAGCTTAGTAGGCCTGCGGGTTGAAGCTTTCTTT.

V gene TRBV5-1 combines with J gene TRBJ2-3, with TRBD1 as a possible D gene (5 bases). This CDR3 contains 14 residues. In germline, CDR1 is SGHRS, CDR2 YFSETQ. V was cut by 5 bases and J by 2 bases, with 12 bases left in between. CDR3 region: CASRRTINTDTQYF. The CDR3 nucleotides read TGCGCCAGCAGGAGGACAATCAACACAGATACGCAGTATTTT.

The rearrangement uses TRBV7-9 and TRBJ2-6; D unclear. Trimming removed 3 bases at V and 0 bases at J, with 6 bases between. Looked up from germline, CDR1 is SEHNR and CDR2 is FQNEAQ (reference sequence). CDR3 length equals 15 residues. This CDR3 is CASSFVLSGANVLTF. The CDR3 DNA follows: TGTGCCAGCAGCTTTGTACTCTCTGGGGCCAACGTCCTGACTTTC.

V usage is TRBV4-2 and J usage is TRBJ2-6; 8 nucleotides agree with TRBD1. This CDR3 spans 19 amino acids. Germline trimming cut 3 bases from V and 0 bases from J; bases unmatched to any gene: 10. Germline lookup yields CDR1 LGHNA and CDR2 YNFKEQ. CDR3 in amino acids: CASSHVEGQAFSGANVLTF. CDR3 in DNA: TGTGCCAGCAGCCACGTTGAGGGACAGGCGTTCTCTGGGGCCAACGTCCTGACTTTC.

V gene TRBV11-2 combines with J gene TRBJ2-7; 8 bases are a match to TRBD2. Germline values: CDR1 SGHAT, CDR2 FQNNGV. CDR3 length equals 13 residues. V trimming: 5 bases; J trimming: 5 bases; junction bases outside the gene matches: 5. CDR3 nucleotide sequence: TGTGCCAGCAGCCCCCGGGAGGGGGACGAGCAGTACTTC. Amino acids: CASSPREGDEQYF. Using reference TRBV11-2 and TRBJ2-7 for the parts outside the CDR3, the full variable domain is EAGVAQSPRYKIIEKRQSVAFWCNPISGHATLYWYQQILGQGPKLLIQFQNNGVVDDSQLPKDRFSAERLKGVDSTLKIQPAKLEDSAVYLCASSPREGDEQYFGPGTRLTVT.

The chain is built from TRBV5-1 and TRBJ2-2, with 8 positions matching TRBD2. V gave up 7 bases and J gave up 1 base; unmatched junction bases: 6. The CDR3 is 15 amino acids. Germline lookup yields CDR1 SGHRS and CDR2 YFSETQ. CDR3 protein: CASWGLAGNTGELFF. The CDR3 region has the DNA TGCGCCAGCTGGGGGCTAGCGGGGAACACCGGGGAGCTGTTTTTT.

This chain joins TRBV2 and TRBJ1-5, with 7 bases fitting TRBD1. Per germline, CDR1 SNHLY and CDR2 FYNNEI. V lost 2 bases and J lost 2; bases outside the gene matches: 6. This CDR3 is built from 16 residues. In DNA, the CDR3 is TGTGCCAGCAGTGAAAGTGAGGGGGCGGGCAATCAGCCCCAGCATTTT. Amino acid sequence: CASSESEGAGNQPQHF.

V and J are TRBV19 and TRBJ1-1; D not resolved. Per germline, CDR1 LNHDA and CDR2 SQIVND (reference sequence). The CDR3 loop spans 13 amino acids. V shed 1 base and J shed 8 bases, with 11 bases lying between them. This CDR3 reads CASSIVPGREAFF. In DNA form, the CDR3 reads TGTGCCAGTAGTATAGTTCCGGGTCGAGAAGCTTTCTTT.

In DNA form, the CDR3 reads TGTGCCAGCAGCTTATCCAGCGGGGGGATAGAGACCCAGTACTTC. It encodes CASSLSSGGIETQYF. The chain uses TRBV7-2 and TRBJ2-5; 9 bases agree with TRBD2. The CDR3 has 15 amino acids. CDR1 and CDR2 (germline): SGHTA, FQGNSA. J was trimmed by 4 bases and V by 2 bases; bases with no gene match: 5.

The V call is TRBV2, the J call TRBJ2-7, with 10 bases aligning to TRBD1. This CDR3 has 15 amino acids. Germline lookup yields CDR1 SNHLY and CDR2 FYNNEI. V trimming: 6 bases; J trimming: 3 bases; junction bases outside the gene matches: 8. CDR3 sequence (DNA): TGTGCCAGCAGCCATGGACAGGGGGTGAACTACGAGCAGTACTTC. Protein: CASSHGQGVNYEQYF.

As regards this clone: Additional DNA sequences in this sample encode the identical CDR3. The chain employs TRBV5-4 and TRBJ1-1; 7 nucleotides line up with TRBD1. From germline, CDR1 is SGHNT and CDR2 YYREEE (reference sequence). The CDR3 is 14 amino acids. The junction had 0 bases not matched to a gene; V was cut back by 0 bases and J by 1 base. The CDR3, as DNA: TGTGCCAGCAGCTTGGACAGGGGGAACACTGAAGCTTTCTTT. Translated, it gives CASSLDRGNTEAFF.

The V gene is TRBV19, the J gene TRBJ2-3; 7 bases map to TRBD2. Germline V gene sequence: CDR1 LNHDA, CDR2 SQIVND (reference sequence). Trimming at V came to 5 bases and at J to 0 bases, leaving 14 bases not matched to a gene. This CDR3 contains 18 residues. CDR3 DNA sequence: TGTGCCAGTAGTCCCTCGGCAGTGGCTAGCGGTAGCACAGATACGCAGTATTTT. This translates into CASSPSAVASGSTDTQYF.

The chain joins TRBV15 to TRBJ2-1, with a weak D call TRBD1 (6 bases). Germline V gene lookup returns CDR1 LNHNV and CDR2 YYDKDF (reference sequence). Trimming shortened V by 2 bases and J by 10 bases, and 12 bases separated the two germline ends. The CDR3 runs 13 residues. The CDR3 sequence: CATSRYTGNEQFF. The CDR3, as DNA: TGTGCCACCAGCAGATACACAGGGAACGAGCAGTTCTTC. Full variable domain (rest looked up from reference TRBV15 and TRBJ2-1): DAMVIQNPRYQVTQFGKPVTLSCSQTLNHNVMYWYQQKSSQAPKLLFHYYDKDFNNEADTPDNFQSRRPNTSFCFLDIRSPGLGDTAMYLCATSRYTGNEQFFGPGTRLTVL.

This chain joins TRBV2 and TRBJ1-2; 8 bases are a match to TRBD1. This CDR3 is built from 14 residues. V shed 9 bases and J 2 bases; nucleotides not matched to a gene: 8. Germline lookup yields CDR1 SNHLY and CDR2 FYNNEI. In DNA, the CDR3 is TGTGCCAGTCAGTGGCAGGGGGCAAACTATGGCTACACCTTC. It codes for CASQWQGANYGYTF.

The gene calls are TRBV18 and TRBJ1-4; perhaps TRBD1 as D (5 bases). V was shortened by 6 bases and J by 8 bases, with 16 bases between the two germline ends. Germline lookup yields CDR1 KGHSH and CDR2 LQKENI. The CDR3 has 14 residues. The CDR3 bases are TGTGCCAGCTCGGAAGGACAAAGTCGGGAAAAACTGTTTTTT. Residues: CASSEGQSREKLFF. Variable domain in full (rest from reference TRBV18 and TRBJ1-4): NAGVMQNPRHLVRRRGQEARLRCSPMKGHSHVYWYRQLPEEGLKFMVYLQKENIIDESGMPKERFSAEFPKEGPSILRIQQVVRGDSAAYFCASSEGQSREKLFFGSGTQLSVL.

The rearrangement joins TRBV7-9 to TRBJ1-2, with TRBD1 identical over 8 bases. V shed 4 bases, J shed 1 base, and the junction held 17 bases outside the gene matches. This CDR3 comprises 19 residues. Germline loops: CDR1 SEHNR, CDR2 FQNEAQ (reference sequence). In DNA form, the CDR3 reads TGTGCCAGCAGCTCAACAGAATGGACAGGGCCCACCAATAACTATGGCTACACCTTC. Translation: CASSSTEWTGPTNNYGYTF.

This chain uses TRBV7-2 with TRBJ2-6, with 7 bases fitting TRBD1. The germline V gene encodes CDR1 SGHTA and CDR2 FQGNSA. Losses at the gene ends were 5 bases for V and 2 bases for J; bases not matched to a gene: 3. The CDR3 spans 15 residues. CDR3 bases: TGTGCCAGCAGCCTGCAGGGGGCTGGGGCCAACGTCCTGACTTTC. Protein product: CASSLQGAGANVLTF. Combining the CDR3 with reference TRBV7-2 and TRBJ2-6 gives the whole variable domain GAGVSQSPSNKVTEKGKDVELRCDPISGHTALYWYRQSLGQGLEFLIYFQGNSAPDKSGLPSDRFSAERTGGSVSTLTIQRTQQEDSAVYLCASSLQGAGANVLTFGAGSRLTVL.